Below, 32 T cell receptor beta chains from the same sample are listed, as sequenced in a study of blood T cell repertoires in COVID-19. Measured with immunoSEQ multiplex PCR; TCRdb has only the in-frame clones, and not every one. The repertoire holds roughly 140,000 clones, with around 86% as singletons. The sample was peripheral blood. The source of these receptors is an elderly woman with acute or convalescent COVID-19.

This sequence joins TRBV28 and TRBJ2-7; 9 nucleotides agree with TRBD1. Looked up from germline, CDR1 is MDHEN and CDR2 is SYDVKM. J was trimmed by 2 bases and V by 2 bases; bases with no gene match: 13. This CDR3 region has 18 residues. CDR3 region: CASSLPPGQGFPPYEQYF. CDR3 nucleotide sequence: TGTGCCAGCAGTTTACCCCCGGGACAGGGATTCCCTCCCTACGAGCAGTACTTC.

V and J are TRBV27 and TRBJ1-2; D is ambiguous. The germline gives CDR1 MNHEY, CDR2 SMNVEV (reference sequence). The CDR3 contains 14 residues. Trimming pared 11 bases from V and 1 base from J, leaving 17 bases between. This CDR3 reads CAAPAPGFNYGYTF. Here the CDR3 DNA reads TGTGCCGCTCCCGCCCCGGGGTTTAACTATGGCTACACCTTC.

The chain has TRBV4-1 and TRBJ1-2; D gene ambiguous. The CDR3 runs to 13 residues. Between the trimmed V and J ends, which lost 0 bases and 5 bases, there was a span of 7 bases. Germline V gene lookup returns CDR1 MGHRA and CDR2 YSYEKL. The CDR3 coding sequence is TGCGCCAGCAGCCAAGATCCGGGGTATGGCTACACCTTC. Translated, it gives CASSQDPGYGYTF.

The chain couples TRBV7-2 to TRBJ2-6; tentative D call: TRBD2 (6 bases). Between the trimmed V and J ends, which lost 1 base and 0 bases, there was a span of 13 bases. Germline values: CDR1 SGHTA, CDR2 FQGNSA. CDR3 length equals 18 residues. CDR3 in DNA: TGTGCCAGCAGCTTAGGAGGGACTGATAGCTCTGGGGCCAACGTCCTGACTTTC. It is translated as CASSLGGTDSSGANVLTF. Full variable domain (missing parts from reference TRBV7-2 and TRBJ2-6): GAGVSQSPSNKVTEKGKDVELRCDPISGHTALYWYRQSLGQGLEFLIYFQGNSAPDKSGLPSDRFSAERTGGSVSTLTIQRTQQEDSAVYLCASSLGGTDSSGANVLTFGAGSRLTVL.

The CDR3, as DNA: TGCGCCAGCAGCAACCAACAGGGGGCTGGTGAAAAACTGTTTTTT. As protein: CASSNQQGAGEKLFF. The rearrangement joins TRBV5-1 to TRBJ1-4, with 9 positions matching TRBD1. This CDR3 contains 15 residues. V gave up 4 bases and J gave up 7 bases; unmatched junction bases: 8. Germline CDR1 is SGHRS and CDR2 is YFSETQ.

This chain joins TRBV11-2 and TRBJ1-1; no definite D call. The V gene's germline CDR1 is SGHAT and CDR2 FQNNGV. This CDR3 spans 19 amino acids. The germline V and J ends were trimmed by 2 bases and 1 base, with 23 bases remaining between them. The CDR3 bases are TGTGCCAGCAGCTTATTATACCGAGTGGCGGCCCCGGGGAACACTGAAGCTTTCTTT. It yields the protein CASSLLYRVAAPGNTEAFF. The full variable domain, in which reference TRBV11-2 and TRBJ1-1 provide the parts outside the CDR3, is EAGVAQSPRYKIIEKRQSVAFWCNPISGHATLYWYQQILGQGPKLLIQFQNNGVVDDSQLPKDRFSAERLKGVDSTLKIQPAKLEDSAVYLCASSLLYRVAAPGNTEAFFGQGTRLTVV.

This chain joins TRBV15 and TRBJ1-5, with 10 nucleotides matching TRBD1. Germline V gives CDR1 LNHNV, CDR2 YYDKDF (reference sequence). The CDR3 contains 19 residues. Trimming at V came to 1 base and at J to 1 base, leaving 10 bases not matched to a gene. The CDR3 protein is CATSRVTGQGIWSNQPQHF. The CDR3, as DNA: TGTGCCACCAGCAGAGTGACGGGACAGGGGATTTGGAGCAATCAGCCCCAGCATTTT. Full variable domain (missing parts from reference TRBV15 and TRBJ1-5): DAMVIQNPRYQVTQFGKPVTLSCSQTLNHNVMYWYQQKSSQAPKLLFHYYDKDFNNEADTPDNFQSRRPNTSFCFLDIRSPGLGDTAMYLCATSRVTGQGIWSNQPQHFGDGTRLSIL.

The gene calls are TRBV28 and TRBJ1-4, with a possible D match to TRBD1 (5 bases). Between the trimmed V and J ends, which lost 3 bases and 3 bases, there was a span of 11 bases. CDR3 length equals 15 residues. The germline V gene encodes CDR1 MDHEN and CDR2 SYDVKM. CDR3 in amino acids: CASSFWGEANEKLFF. In DNA, the CDR3 is TGTGCCAGCAGTTTTTGGGGGGAAGCTAATGAAAAACTGTTTTTT.

The V gene is TRBV3-1 (or the pseudogene TRBV3-2), the J gene TRBJ1-1, with 8 bases fitting TRBD1. Germline V gives CDR1 LGHDT, CDR2 YNNKEL (reference sequence). The ends lost 0 bases at V and 4 bases at J; junction bases unmatched: 10. The CDR3 totals 17 residues. CDR3 residues: CASSQDWTGFAITEAFF. The CDR3 region has the DNA TGTGCCAGCAGCCAAGATTGGACAGGGTTTGCCATCACTGAAGCTTTCTTT.

The chain carries TRBV18 and TRBJ2-7, with D tentatively TRBD2 (5 bases). The CDR3 contains 15 residues. V dropped 6 bases and J dropped 0 bases, with 15 bases sitting between them. Per germline, CDR1 KGHSH and CDR2 LQKENI. The CDR3 reads CASSSGGSLSYEQYF. The CDR3 nucleotides are TGTGCCAGCTCGTCCGGAGGATCCCTCTCCTACGAGCAGTACTTC.

The rearrangement uses TRBV2 and TRBJ2-3; D unresolved. CDR1 SNHLY and CDR2 FYNNEI come from the germline V gene. V gave up 6 bases and J gave up 2 bases, with 6 bases separating them. The CDR3 is made up of 12 amino acids. The CDR3 DNA reads TGTGCCAGCAGGGAGTACACAGATACGCAGTATTTT. As protein: CASREYTDTQYF.

This chain joins TRBV3-1 (or the pseudogene TRBV3-2) and TRBJ2-1; 7 nucleotides agree with TRBD2. Germline V gene lookup returns CDR1 LGHDT and CDR2 YNNKEL (reference sequence). CDR3 length equals 15 residues. V shed 5 bases and J 2 bases; nucleotides not matched to a gene: 6. The CDR3 sequence: CASSGLVKAYNEQFF. In nucleotides, the CDR3 is TGTGCCAGCAGCGGACTAGTTAAAGCCTACAATGAGCAGTTCTTC.

This clone was detected once. The chain combines TRBV28 with TRBJ1-3; TRBD1 agrees at 8 bases. Germline assignment: CDR1 MDHEN and CDR2 SYDVKM. V lost 3 bases and J lost 0; bases outside the gene matches: 4. The CDR3 is 16 residues long. CDR3 residues: CASSFHTGGSGNTIYF. CDR3 bases: TGTGCCAGCAGTTTCCACACAGGGGGCTCTGGAAACACCATATATTTT. Based on the CDR3 plus reference TRBV28 and TRBJ1-3, the full variable domain is DVKVTQSSRYLVKRTGEKVFLECVQDMDHENMFWYRQDPGLGLRLIYFSYDVKMKEKGDIPEGYSVSREKKERFSLILESASTNQTSMYLCASSFHTGGSGNTIYFGEGSWLTVV.

This chain links TRBV28 with TRBJ2-2; maybe TRBD1 (6 bases). The CDR3 totals 13 residues. In germline, CDR1 is MDHEN, CDR2 SYDVKM. CDR3: CAVDSPLTGELFF. CDR3 nucleotide sequence: TGTGCGGTGGACAGTCCTCTCACCGGGGAGCTGTTTTTT.

V is TRBV30 and J is TRBJ1-1; 7 bases are shared with TRBD1. Germline loops: CDR1 GTSNPN, CDR2 SVGIG (reference sequence). The trim removed 5 bases at V and 10 bases at J, leaving 7 bases unmatched. This CDR3 is built from 11 residues. As DNA, the CDR3 is TGTGCCTGGTCTACAGGGGTATCAGCTTTCTTT. This sequence encodes CAWSTGVSAFF.

This chain joins TRBV4-2 and TRBJ2-3; 8 positions agree with TRBD2. J gave up 0 bases and V 2 bases, and 4 bases lay outside the gene matches. Germline V lookup: CDR1 LGHNA, CDR2 YNFKEQ. The CDR3 is 16 amino acids. In DNA form, the CDR3 reads TGTGCCAGCAGCCAATTTAGCGGGGCGAGCACAGATACGCAGTATTTT. This encodes CASSQFSGASTDTQYF.

The rearrangement joins TRBV28 to TRBJ2-5, with 7 bases that match TRBD1. The germline V gene encodes CDR1 MDHEN and CDR2 SYDVKM. After removal of 4 bases from V and 1 base from J, the junction contained 9 bases not matched to a gene. The CDR3 spans 16 residues. DNA of the CDR3: TGTGCCAGCAGTTCCCCACGGACAGGCCTCCAAGAGACCCAGTACTTC. Its protein is CASSSPRTGLQETQYF. The full variable domain, its missing parts supplied by reference TRBV28 and TRBJ2-5, is DVKVTQSSRYLVKRTGEKVFLECVQDMDHENMFWYRQDPGLGLRLIYFSYDVKMKEKGDIPEGYSVSREKKERFSLILESASTNQTSMYLCASSSPRTGLQETQYFGPGTRLLVL.

The chain combines TRBV28 with TRBJ1-1, with D unresolved. With 5 bases removed from V and 3 bases from J, the gap between germline ends came to 13 bases. There are 14 residues in the CDR3. Germline V gives CDR1 MDHEN, CDR2 SYDVKM. Here the CDR3 reads CASSPPGLYTEAFF. In DNA, the CDR3 is TGTGCCAGCAGTCCCCCGGGATTGTACACTGAAGCTTTCTTT.

The chain links TRBV2 to TRBJ1-2; D remains ambiguous. CDR1 and CDR2 (germline): SNHLY, FYNNEI. This CDR3 contains 12 residues. Between the trimmed V and J ends, which lost 8 bases and 5 bases, there was a span of 12 bases. The CDR3 region has the DNA TGTGCCAGCGAGAGTATACGGTATGGCTACACCTTC. Amino acid sequence: CASESIRYGYTF.

The chain employs TRBV21-1 and TRBJ1-1. TRBV21-1 is a pseudogene. This CDR3 is built from 16 residues. CDR3 DNA sequence: TGTGCCAGCAGCAAAGATCGGCAGACTAAGAACACTGAAGCTTTCTTT. Its protein is CASSKDRQTKNTEAFF.

The chain links TRBV6-5 to TRBJ1-5; weak D call: TRBD1 (5 bases). V lost 7 bases and J lost 1, with 14 bases in between. Germline CDR1 MNHEY, CDR2 SVGAGI. The CDR3 has 15 residues. CDR3 nucleotide sequence: TGTGCCAGCAACCCGGGGGGGAGAAGCAATCAGCCCCAGCATTTT. Its translation: CASNPGGRSNQPQHF.

This clone was observed a few times. The chain links TRBV9 to TRBJ1-2, with D possibly TRBD1 on 5 matching bases. Germline V gene sequence: CDR1 SGDLS, CDR2 YYNGEE. The CDR3 spans 15 residues. Trimming removed 0 bases at V and 3 bases at J, with 12 bases between. The CDR3 reads CASSVAGREDYGYTF. DNA of the CDR3: TGTGCCAGCAGCGTAGCTGGCAGGGAGGACTATGGCTACACCTTC.

The chain recombines TRBV5-1 with TRBJ2-3; the match to TRBD2 covers 12 bases. Trimming took 4 bases from V and 3 from J; bases not matched to a gene: 12. The CDR3 extends over 18 amino acids. Germline CDR1 is SGHRS and CDR2 is YFSETQ. The CDR3 DNA is TGCGCCAGCAGCCCTCGGACTAGCGGGGAGGGGGTAACAGATACGCAGTATTTT. Protein sequence: CASSPRTSGEGVTDTQYF.

In this sample, this clone turned up a few times. This chain links TRBV27 with TRBJ1-4; D gene uncertain. Trimming removed 1 base from V and 3 bases from J, with 6 bases in between. CDR1 and CDR2 from the germline V gene are MNHEY and SMNVEV (reference sequence). The CDR3 is 14 residues long. Here the CDR3 reads CASSLFGANEKLFF. The DNA of the CDR3 is TGTGCCAGCAGTTTATTCGGGGCTAATGAAAAACTGTTTTTT.

V usage is TRBV6-1 and J usage is TRBJ2-1, with 7 bases identical to TRBD2. This CDR3 has 15 residues. Germline V gene lookup returns CDR1 MNHNS and CDR2 SASEGT. Losses at the gene ends were 1 base for V and 4 bases for J; bases not matched to a gene: 4. CDR3 bases: TGTGCCAGCAGTGAAGGGGGAGGGCCATACAATGAGCAGTTCTTC. This codes for CASSEGGGPYNEQFF.

The chain uses TRBV5-5 and TRBJ1-6; D gene uncertain. The CDR3 length is 13 residues. Per the germline V gene, CDR1 is SGHKS and CDR2 is YYEKEE (reference sequence). V was shortened by 0 bases and J by 10 bases, with 8 bases between the two germline ends. The CDR3 sequence: CASSLGSQSPLHF. DNA for the CDR3: TGTGCCAGCAGCTTGGGCAGTCAGTCACCCCTCCACTTT. Combining the CDR3 with reference TRBV5-5 and TRBJ1-6 gives the whole variable domain DAGVTQSPTHLIKTRGQQVTLRCSPISGHKSVSWYQQVLGQGPQFIFQYYEKEERGRGNFPDRFSARQFPNYSSELNVNALLLGDSALYLCASSLGSQSPLHFGNGTRLTVT.

The genes are TRBV24-1 and TRBJ2-2, with a tentative D call TRBD1 (6 bases). Germline CDR1 KGHDR, CDR2 SFDVKD. V was pared by 1 base and J by 0 bases, with 11 bases between. The CDR3 runs 17 residues. Here the CDR3 reads CATSDFYRTANTGELFF. The CDR3 DNA follows: TGTGCCACCAGTGATTTCTATAGGACAGCGAACACCGGGGAGCTGTTTTTT.

The chain recombines TRBV2 with TRBJ2-7, with 7 positions matching TRBD1. There are 12 residues in the CDR3. With V trimmed by 10 bases and J by 4 bases, 7 bases remained unmatched. CDR1 is SNHLY and CDR2 is FYNNEI in the germline V gene. CDR3 in DNA: TGTGCCATAAACAGGGGAAAGTACGAGCAGTACTTC. As protein: CAINRGKYEQYF. Full variable domain (outside the CDR3, taken from reference TRBV2 and TRBJ2-7): EPEVTQTPSHQVTQMGQEVILRCVPISNHLYFYWYRQILGQKVEFLVSFYNNEISEKSEIFDDQFSVERPDGSNFTLKIRSTKLEDSAMYFCAINRGKYEQYFGPGTRLTVT.

This clone was seen just once. The chain carries TRBV27 and TRBJ1-2, with D unresolved. From germline, CDR1 is MNHEY and CDR2 SMNVEV (reference sequence). V shed 5 bases and J shed 5 bases, with 15 bases lying between them. This CDR3 has 14 residues. CDR3 DNA: TGTGCCAGCAGTCCCGGTCCCGTTGTATATGGCTACACCTTC. Encoded protein: CASSPGPVVYGYTF.

The CDR3 coding sequence is TGCGCCAGCAGCCTATACCTGCCAGGGGACGGCGGCACTGAAGCTTTCTTT. Translation gives CASSLYLPGDGGTEAFF. This chain joins TRBV5-1 and TRBJ1-1; possible D gene TRBD1, 6 bases. V lost 4 bases and J lost 4, with 23 bases in between. Germline V gives CDR1 SGHRS, CDR2 YFSETQ. The CDR3 has 17 residues.

About this clone: The junction departs from germline at one end; a sequencing error may be responsible. The rearrangement uses TRBV3-1 (or the pseudogene TRBV3-2) and TRBJ1-2, with 9 bases that match TRBD1. The CDR3 contains 13 residues. The V gene's germline CDR1 is LGHDT and CDR2 YNNKEL (reference sequence). The CDR3 DNA sequence: TGTGCCAGCAGCCAAGTCCCGGGACAGGGCCACCTTTTC. It is translated as CASSQVPGQGHLF.

The V call is TRBV5-5, the J call TRBJ1-5; D may be TRBD1 (5 bases). CDR3 size: 14 residues. Germline CDR1 SGHKS, CDR2 YYEKEE (reference sequence). V lost 0 bases and J lost 6, with 10 bases in between. The CDR3 spells CASSLAPGFQPQHF. The CDR3, as DNA: TGTGCCAGCAGCTTGGCCCCAGGGTTTCAGCCCCAGCATTTT.